The clone carrying this T cell receptor (beta chain) was counted many times. TCR beta CDR3 regions were amplified from RNA. A first-round RT-PCR of the TCR CDR3 used the HTBI primer set. TCRdb passed the multiplex PCR reads through MiXCR, listing each CDR3 protein once. The sample lists nearly 600,000 distinct CDR3 sequences; approximately 15% were seen once. These data belong to a study of T cells in Graves' hyperthyroidism and ophthalmopathy. The germline V and J ends were trimmed by 4 bases and 2 bases, with 11 bases remaining between them. Germline CDR1 and CDR2: MNHEY and SMNVEV (reference sequence). This CDR3 spans 14 amino acids.

The chain is built from TRBV27 and TRBJ1-2, with unresolved D. Sequencing was performed on blood. The sequence was obtained from a woman in her 30s with Graves' hyperthyroidism that later progressed to Graves' ophthalmopathy. CDR3 DNA: TGTGCCAGCAGTTCGGACCCAAAAAACTATGGCTACACCTTC. Protein product: CASSSDPKNYGYTF.